This T cell receptor beta chain stems from a study of blood T cell repertoires in COVID-19. Germline V CDR1 and CDR2: LGHNA, YNFKEQ. The CDR3 sequence is 15 residues long. V dropped 0 bases and J dropped 1 base, with 10 bases sitting between them. Clones were read by immunoSEQ multiplex PCR, and TCRdb kept only the in-frame ones, dropping some. This sample has 73,000 or so clones; around four fifths occur once, and the top ten carry over 4.5%. Sequenced: peripheral blood. This sequence was found in a man over 45 with active COVID-19. This chain links TRBV4-2 with TRBJ2-7; D gene unclear. The CDR3: CASSQETQVSYEQYF. CDR3 DNA sequence: TGTGCCAGCAGCCAAGAAACCCAGGTTTCCTACGAGCAGTACTTC.